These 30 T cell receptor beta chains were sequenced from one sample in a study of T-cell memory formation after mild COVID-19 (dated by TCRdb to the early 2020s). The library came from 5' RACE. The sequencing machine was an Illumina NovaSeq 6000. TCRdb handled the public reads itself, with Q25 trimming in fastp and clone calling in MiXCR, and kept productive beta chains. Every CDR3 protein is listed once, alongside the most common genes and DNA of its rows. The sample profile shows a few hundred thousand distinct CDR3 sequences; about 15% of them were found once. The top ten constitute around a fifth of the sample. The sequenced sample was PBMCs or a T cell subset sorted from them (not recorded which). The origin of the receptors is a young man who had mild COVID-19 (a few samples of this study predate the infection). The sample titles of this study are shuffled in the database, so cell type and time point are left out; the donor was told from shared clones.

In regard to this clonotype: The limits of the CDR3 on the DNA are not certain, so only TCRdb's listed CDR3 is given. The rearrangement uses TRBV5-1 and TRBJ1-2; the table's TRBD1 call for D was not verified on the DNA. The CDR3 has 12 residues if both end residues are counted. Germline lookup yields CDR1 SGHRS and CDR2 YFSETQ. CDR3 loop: CASSFGQGTFHF.

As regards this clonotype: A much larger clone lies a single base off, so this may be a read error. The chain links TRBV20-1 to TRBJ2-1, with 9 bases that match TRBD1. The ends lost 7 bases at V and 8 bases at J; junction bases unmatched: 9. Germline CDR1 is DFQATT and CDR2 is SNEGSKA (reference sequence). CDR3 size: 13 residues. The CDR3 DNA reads TGCAGTGTCCGGGACAGGGCCGACTATGAGCAGTTCTTC. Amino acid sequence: CSVRDRADYEQFF.

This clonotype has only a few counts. CDR3 protein: CASSGSGDTDTQYF. The CDR3 DNA is TGTGCCAGCAGTGGTAGCGGGGACACAGATACGCAGTATTTT. The chain is built from TRBV6-1 and TRBJ2-3; 8 bases map to TRBD2. The trim removed 4 bases at V and 2 bases at J, leaving 2 bases unmatched. Germline V lookup: CDR1 MNHNS, CDR2 SASEGT. This CDR3 contains 14 residues.

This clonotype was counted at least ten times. DNA for the CDR3: TGTGCCAGCAGCCCGATGAGGGGATCCTACAATGAGCAGTTCTTC. Its protein is CASSPMRGSYNEQFF. This rearrangement joins TRBV7-2 to TRBJ2-1; D is possibly TRBD1 or TRBD2 (5 bases each). The germline V gene has CDR1 SGHTA and CDR2 FQGNSA. Trimming took 5 bases from V and 1 from J, leaving 12 bases between them. This CDR3 spans 15 amino acids.

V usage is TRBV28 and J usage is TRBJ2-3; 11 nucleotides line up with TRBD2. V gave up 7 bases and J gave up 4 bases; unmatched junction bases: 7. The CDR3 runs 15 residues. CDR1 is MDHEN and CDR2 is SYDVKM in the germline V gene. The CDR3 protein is CASTLAGGSSDTQYF. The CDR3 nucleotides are TGTGCCAGCACCCTAGCGGGGGGCTCCTCAGATACGCAGTATTTT.

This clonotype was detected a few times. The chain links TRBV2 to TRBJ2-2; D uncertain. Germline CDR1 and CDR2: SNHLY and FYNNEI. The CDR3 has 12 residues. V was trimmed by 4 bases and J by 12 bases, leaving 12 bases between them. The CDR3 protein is CASSVGKGKLFF. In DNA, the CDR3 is TGTGCCAGCAGTGTAGGGAAAGGGAAGCTGTTTTTT.

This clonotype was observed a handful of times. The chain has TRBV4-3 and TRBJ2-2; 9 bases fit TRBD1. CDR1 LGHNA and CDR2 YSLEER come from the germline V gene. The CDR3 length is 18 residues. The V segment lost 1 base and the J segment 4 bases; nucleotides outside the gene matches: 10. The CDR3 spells CASSQGDRVSVFTGELFF. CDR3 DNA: TGCGCCAGCAGCCAAGGGGACAGGGTTAGTGTGTTCACCGGGGAGCTGTTTTTT.

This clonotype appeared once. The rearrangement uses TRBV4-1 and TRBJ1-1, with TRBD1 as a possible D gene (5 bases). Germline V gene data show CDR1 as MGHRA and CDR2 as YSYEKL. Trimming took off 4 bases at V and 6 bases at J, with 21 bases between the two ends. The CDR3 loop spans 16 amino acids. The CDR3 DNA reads TGCGCCAGCAGCCCCGATTCCTGGGACGTAACGGCTGAAGCTTTCTTT. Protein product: CASSPDSWDVTAEAFF.

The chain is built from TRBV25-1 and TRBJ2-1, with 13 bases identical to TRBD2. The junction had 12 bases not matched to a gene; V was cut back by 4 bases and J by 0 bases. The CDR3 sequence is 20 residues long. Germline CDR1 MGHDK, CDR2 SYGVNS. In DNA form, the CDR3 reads TGTGCCAGCAGTGCAACACCGGGGACTAGCGGGGCTGGCTCCTACAATGAGCAGTTCTTC. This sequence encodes CASSATPGTSGAGSYNEQFF.

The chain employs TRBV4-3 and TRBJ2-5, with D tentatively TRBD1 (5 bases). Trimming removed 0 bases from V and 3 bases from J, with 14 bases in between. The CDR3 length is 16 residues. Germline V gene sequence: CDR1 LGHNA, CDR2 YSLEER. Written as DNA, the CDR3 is TGCGCCAGCAGCCAAGAGTCAGGGCTATGGGAAGAGACCCAGTACTTC. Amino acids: CASSQESGLWEETQYF.

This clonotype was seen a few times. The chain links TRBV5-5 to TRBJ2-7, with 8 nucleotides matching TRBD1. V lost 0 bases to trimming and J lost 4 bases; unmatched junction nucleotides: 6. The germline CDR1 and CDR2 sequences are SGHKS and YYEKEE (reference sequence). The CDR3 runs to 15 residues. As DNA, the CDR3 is TGTGCCAGCAGCTTGGTGACAGGGGCGGAATACGAGCAGTACTTC. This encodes CASSLVTGAEYEQYF.

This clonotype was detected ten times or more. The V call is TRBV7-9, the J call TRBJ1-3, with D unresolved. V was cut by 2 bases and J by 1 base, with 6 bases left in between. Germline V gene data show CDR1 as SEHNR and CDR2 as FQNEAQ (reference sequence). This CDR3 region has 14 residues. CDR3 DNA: TGTGCCAGCAGCTTAAGGCAGTCTGGAAACACCATATATTTT. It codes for CASSLRQSGNTIYF. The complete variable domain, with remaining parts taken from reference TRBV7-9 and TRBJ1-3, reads DTGVSQNPRHKITKRGQNVTFRCDPISEHNRLYWYRQTLGQGPEFLTYFQNEAQLEKSRLLSDRFSAERPKGSFSTLEIQRTEQGDSAMYLCASSLRQSGNTIYFGEGSWLTVV.

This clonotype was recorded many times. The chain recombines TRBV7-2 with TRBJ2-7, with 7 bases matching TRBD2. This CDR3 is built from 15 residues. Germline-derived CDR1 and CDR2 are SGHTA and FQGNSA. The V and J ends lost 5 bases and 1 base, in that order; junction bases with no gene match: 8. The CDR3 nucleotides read TGTGCCAGCAGCGAACTAGCGATACCTTCCTACGAGCAGTACGTC. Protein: CASSELAIPSYEQYV.

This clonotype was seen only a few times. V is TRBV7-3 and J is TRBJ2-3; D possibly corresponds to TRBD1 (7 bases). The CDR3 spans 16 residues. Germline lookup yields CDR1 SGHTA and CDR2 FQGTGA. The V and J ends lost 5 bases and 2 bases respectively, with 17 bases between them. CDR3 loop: CASSPGGQKVTDTQYF. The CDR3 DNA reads TGTGCCAGCAGCCCCGGGGGACAGAAGGTCACAGATACGCAGTATTTT. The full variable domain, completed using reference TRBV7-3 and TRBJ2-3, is GAGVSQTPSNKVTEKGKYVELRCDPISGHTALYWYRQSLGQGPEFLIYFQGTGAADDSGLPNDRFFAVRPEGSVSTLKIQRTERGDSAVYLCASSPGGQKVTDTQYFGPGTRLTVL.

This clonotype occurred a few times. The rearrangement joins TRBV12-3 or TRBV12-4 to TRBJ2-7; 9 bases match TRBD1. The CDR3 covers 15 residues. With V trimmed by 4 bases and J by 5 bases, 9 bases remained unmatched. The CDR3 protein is CASSSSGTGSHEQYF. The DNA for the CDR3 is TGTGCCAGCAGTTCCTCCGGGACAGGGTCCCACGAGCAGTACTTC.

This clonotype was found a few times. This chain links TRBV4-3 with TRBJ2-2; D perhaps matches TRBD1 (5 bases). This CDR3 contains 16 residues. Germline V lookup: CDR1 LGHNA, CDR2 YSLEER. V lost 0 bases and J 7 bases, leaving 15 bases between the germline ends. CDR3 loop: CASSQDPGKNGGELFF. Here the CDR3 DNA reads TGCGCCAGCAGCCAAGATCCAGGGAAAAATGGCGGGGAGCTGTTTTTT.

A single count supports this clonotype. The CDR3 protein is CASSPRGGSTGELFF. The CDR3 coding sequence is TGTGCCAGCAGCCCAAGGGGGGGCAGCACCGGGGAGCTGTTTTTT. J is TRBJ2-2 and V is TRBV11-3; D is possibly TRBD2 (7 bases). This CDR3 contains 15 residues. Germline V gene lookup returns CDR1 SGHNT and CDR2 YENEEA. The V end was cut by 5 bases, the J end by 4 bases, with 14 bases between.

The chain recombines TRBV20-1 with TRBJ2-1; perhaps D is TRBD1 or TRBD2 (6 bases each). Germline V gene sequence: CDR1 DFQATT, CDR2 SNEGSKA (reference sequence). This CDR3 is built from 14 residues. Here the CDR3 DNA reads TGCAGGCCCTCGGGGGCCGGCTCCTACAATGAGCAGTTCTTC. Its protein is CRPSGAGSYNEQFF.

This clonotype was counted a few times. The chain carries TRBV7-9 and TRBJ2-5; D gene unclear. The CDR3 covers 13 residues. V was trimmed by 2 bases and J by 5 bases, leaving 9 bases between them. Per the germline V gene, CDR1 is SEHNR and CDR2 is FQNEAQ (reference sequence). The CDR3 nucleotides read TGTGCCAGCAGCTTACTGGGCTGGGAGACCCAGTACTTC. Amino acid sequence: CASSLLGWETQYF.

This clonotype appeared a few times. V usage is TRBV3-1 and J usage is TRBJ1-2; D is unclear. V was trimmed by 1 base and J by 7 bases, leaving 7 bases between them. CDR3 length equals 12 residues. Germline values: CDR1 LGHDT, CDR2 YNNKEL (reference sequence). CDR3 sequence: CASSQGAFGYTF. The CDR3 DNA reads TGTGCCAGCAGCCAAGGGGCATTTGGCTACACCTTC.

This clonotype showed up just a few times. CDR3 region: CASSMGLAKNIQYF. The CDR3, as DNA: TGTGCCAGTAGTATGGGGTTAGCCAAAAACATTCAGTACTTC. This chain connects TRBV19 to TRBJ2-4, with D uncertain. This CDR3 comprises 14 residues. Trimming left V 3 bases short and J 0 bases short, with 6 bases between. Germline V gene sequence: CDR1 LNHDA, CDR2 SQIVND (reference sequence).

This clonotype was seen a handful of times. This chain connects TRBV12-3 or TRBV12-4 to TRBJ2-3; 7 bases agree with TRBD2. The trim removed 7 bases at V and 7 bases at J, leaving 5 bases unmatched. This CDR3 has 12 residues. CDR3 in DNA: TGTGCCAGCACTGGGGGGGGAAATACGCAGTATTTT. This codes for CASTGGGNTQYF.

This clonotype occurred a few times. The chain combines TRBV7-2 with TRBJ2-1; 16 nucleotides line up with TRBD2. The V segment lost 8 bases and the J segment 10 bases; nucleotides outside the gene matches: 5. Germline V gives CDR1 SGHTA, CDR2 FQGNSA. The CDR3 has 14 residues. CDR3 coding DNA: TGTGCCAGCGGCGGGACTAGCGGGGGGGGAGAGCAGTTCTTC. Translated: CASGGTSGGGEQFF.

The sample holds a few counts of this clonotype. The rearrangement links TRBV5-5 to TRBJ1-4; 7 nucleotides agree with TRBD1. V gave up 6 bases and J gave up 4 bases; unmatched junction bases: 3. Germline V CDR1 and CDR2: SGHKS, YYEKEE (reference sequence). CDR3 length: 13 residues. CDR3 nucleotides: TGTGCCAGCACGGGACAGCTTAATGAAAAACTGTTTTTT. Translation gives CASTGQLNEKLFF.

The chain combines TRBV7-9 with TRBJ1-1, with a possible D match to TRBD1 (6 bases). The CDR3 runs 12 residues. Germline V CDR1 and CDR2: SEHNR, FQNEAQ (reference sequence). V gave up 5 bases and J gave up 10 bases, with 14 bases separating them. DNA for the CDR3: TGTGCCAGCAGCCCTCGGGGGGGGCTAGCTTTCTTT. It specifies CASSPRGGLAFF.

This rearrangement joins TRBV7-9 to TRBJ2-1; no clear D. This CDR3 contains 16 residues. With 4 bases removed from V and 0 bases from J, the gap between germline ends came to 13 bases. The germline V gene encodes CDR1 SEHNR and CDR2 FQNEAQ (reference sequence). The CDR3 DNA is TGTGCCAGCAGCTCACCGACTGTGAGCTCCTACAATGAGCAGTTCTTC. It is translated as CASSSPTVSSYNEQFF. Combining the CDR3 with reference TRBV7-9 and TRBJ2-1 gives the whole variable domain DTGVSQNPRHKITKRGQNVTFRCDPISEHNRLYWYRQTLGQGPEFLTYFQNEAQLEKSRLLSDRFSAERPKGSFSTLEIQRTEQGDSAMYLCASSSPTVSSYNEQFFGPGTRLTVL.

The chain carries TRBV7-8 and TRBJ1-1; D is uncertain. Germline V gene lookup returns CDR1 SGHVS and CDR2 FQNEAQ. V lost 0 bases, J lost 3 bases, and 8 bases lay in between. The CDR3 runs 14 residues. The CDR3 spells CASSLAVGYTEAFF. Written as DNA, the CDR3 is TGTGCCAGCAGCTTAGCGGTGGGCTACACTGAAGCTTTCTTT. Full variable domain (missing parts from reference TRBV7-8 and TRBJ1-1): GAGVSQSPRYKVAKRGQDVALRCDPISGHVSLFWYQQALGQGPEFLTYFQNEAQLDKSGLPSDRFFAERPEGSVSTLKIQRTQQEDSAVYLCASSLAVGYTEAFFGQGTRLTVV.

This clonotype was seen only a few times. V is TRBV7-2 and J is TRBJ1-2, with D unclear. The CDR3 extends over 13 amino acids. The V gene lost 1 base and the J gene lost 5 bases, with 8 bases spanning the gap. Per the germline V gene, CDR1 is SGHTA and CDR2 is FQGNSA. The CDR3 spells CASSLVPLYGYTF. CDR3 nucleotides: TGTGCCAGCAGCTTAGTTCCGCTATATGGCTACACCTTC.

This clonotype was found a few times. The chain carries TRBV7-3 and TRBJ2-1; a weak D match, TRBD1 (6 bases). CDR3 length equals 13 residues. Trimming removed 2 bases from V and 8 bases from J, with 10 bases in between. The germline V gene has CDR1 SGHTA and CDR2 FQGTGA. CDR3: CASSLAGDDEQFF. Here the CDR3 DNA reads TGTGCCAGCAGCTTAGCAGGGGACGATGAGCAGTTCTTC.

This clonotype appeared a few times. CDR3 amino acids: CASSQGQGTGQPQHF. The CDR3 region has the DNA TGCGCCAGCAGCCAAGGACAGGGGACAGGTCAGCCCCAGCATTTT. The V call is TRBV4-1, the J call TRBJ1-5; TRBD1 agrees at 8 bases. CDR1 is MGHRA, CDR2 YSYEKL, per germline. CDR3 length: 15 amino acids. J lost 6 bases, V lost 1 base, and 5 bases had no gene match.